Below are 21 T cell receptor beta chains sequenced from a single sample in a study of identical twins. MiXCR, applied by TCRdb to the 5' RACE reads, yields one record per CDR3 protein. The data hold roughly 190,000 distinct CDR3 sequences, with 15% to 20% observed a single time. The same data also went into a second study, on T cells expressing NK-cell markers.

The material sequenced was CD8+ T cells sorted from blood. These receptors were taken from a young woman in good health.

This clonotype was seen repeatedly, ten times or more. This rearrangement joins TRBV10-3 to TRBJ1-3; D not certain. The CDR3 contains 14 residues. Germline CDR1 is ENHRY and CDR2 is SYGVKD. Trimming left V 2 bases short and J 8 bases short, with 13 bases between. CDR3 protein: CAISEDNVVYTIYF. In nucleotides, the CDR3 is TGTGCCATCAGTGAGGATAACGTTGTGTACACCATATATTTT.

This clonotype has just a few counts. As DNA, the CDR3 is TGTGCCAGCACCTTTATAGGGACCCAGTACTTC. Translated: CASTFIGTQYF. This chain joins TRBV6-5 and TRBJ2-5; D remains ambiguous. Looked up from germline, CDR1 is MNHEY and CDR2 is SVGAGI. The CDR3 totals 11 residues. V lost 7 bases, J lost 7 bases, and 10 bases lay in between.

The chain links TRBV12-3 or TRBV12-4 to TRBJ1-5, with D uncertain. This CDR3 is built from 15 residues. V was pared by 2 bases and J by 5 bases, with 13 bases between. CDR3 sequence (DNA): TGTGCCAGCAGTTTATTAGACCGAAGTGATCAGCCCCAGCATTTT. Amino acids: CASSLLDRSDQPQHF.

This clonotype was observed a few times. The V and J genes are TRBV7-9 and TRBJ2-7; D is perhaps TRBD2 (6 bases). The CDR3 loop spans 12 amino acids. V was cut by 5 bases and J by 6 bases, with 11 bases left in between. Germline CDR1 is SEHNR and CDR2 is FQNEAQ (reference sequence). The CDR3 is CASSRDSAEQYF. In DNA, the CDR3 is TGTGCCAGCAGCCGGGACTCTGCCGAGCAGTACTTC.

The chain links TRBV6-1 to TRBJ2-7, with D tentatively TRBD2 (5 bases). Looked up from germline, CDR1 is MNHNS and CDR2 is SASEGT. V was trimmed by 2 bases and J by 9 bases, leaving 14 bases between them. The CDR3 runs 13 residues. This CDR3 is CASSELIERGQYF. The CDR3 coding sequence is TGTGCCAGCAGTGAACTCATAGAACGGGGGCAGTACTTC.

This chain uses TRBV25-1 with TRBJ2-2, with 10 nucleotides matching TRBD2. Trimming at V came to 10 bases and at J to 4 bases, leaving 6 bases not matched to a gene. Germline CDR1 is MGHDK and CDR2 is SYGVNS. The CDR3 has 14 amino acids. CDR3 sequence: CANPGLASTGELFF. The CDR3 DNA is TGTGCCAACCCGGGACTAGCGTCCACCGGGGAGCTGTTTTTT.

The chain couples TRBV6-2 or TRBV6-3 to TRBJ2-2; D is undetermined. V lost 3 bases and J lost 3, with 8 bases in between. Germline V gene data show CDR1 as MNHEY and CDR2 as SVGEGT. The CDR3 length is 14 residues. The CDR3 bases are TGTGCCAGCAGTTATTCGGGTTACACCGGGGAGCTGTTTTTT. As protein: CASSYSGYTGELFF.

There are a few counts of this clonotype. The chain couples TRBV6-1 to TRBJ2-5, with D tentatively TRBD2 (5 bases). Trimming stripped 6 bases from V and 7 bases from J, with 12 bases between. The V gene's germline CDR1 is MNHNS and CDR2 SASEGT. CDR3 length: 12 amino acids. Here the CDR3 DNA reads TGTGCCAGCAGCGAGGGCTTCAGGACCCAGTACTTC. Residues: CASSEGFRTQYF.

The V gene is TRBV15, the J gene TRBJ1-2, with D unresolved. The CDR3 loop spans 14 amino acids. Per the germline V gene, CDR1 is LNHNV and CDR2 is YYDKDF (reference sequence). With 4 bases removed from V and 3 bases from J, the gap between germline ends came to 12 bases. In nucleotides, the CDR3 is TGTGCCACCAGCAAGGGTTATAATGACTATGGCTACACCTTC. This gives the protein CATSKGYNDYGYTF.

CDR3 nucleotide sequence: TGTGCCAGCAGCGTACCCAACAGCGGGGGGGTCCCTATGGAGCAGTTCTTC. Residues: CASSVPNSGGVPMEQFF. V is TRBV9 and J is TRBJ2-1; 10 bases align to TRBD2. The germline V gene has CDR1 SGDLS and CDR2 YYNGEE. V gave up 1 base and J gave up 10 bases; unmatched junction bases: 14. This CDR3 spans 17 amino acids.

V usage is TRBV29-1 and J usage is TRBJ2-2; 7 bases agree with TRBD2. Germline V CDR1 and CDR2: SQVTM, ANQGSEA. V gave up 3 bases and J gave up 7 bases; unmatched junction bases: 11. The CDR3 has 15 residues. In nucleotides, the CDR3 is TGCAGCGTTGAGACGCGGGAGAAAGGGAGCGGGGAGCTGTTTTTT. This translates into CSVETREKGSGELFF.

This clonotype came up a few times. The chain joins TRBV29-1 to TRBJ1-2; TRBD1 might be the D (5 bases). The germline V gene encodes CDR1 SQVTM and CDR2 ANQGSEA. The CDR3 runs 16 residues. Trimming took off 8 bases at V and 0 bases at J, with 22 bases between the two ends. CDR3 residues: CSSQSRREGANYGYTF. The CDR3 nucleotides are TGCAGCAGTCAGTCCCGCAGGGAGGGCGCTAACTATGGCTACACCTTC.

This rearrangement joins TRBV5-5 to TRBJ2-2; D possibly corresponds to TRBD2 (5 bases). Germline CDR1 and CDR2: SGHKS and YYEKEE (reference sequence). The CDR3 sequence is 16 residues long. Trimming took off 2 bases at V and 4 bases at J, with 15 bases between the two ends. CDR3 residues: CASSFLQRTFTGELFF. In nucleotides, the CDR3 is TGTGCCAGCAGCTTTCTTCAGCGGACCTTCACCGGGGAGCTGTTTTTT.

This clonotype has a handful of counts. The V gene is TRBV27, the J gene TRBJ2-7; D is possibly TRBD1 (5 bases). Germline V CDR1 and CDR2: MNHEY, SMNVEV (reference sequence). The V end was cut by 7 bases, the J end by 0 bases, with 7 bases between. The CDR3 is made up of 12 amino acids. The CDR3, as DNA: TGTGCCAGCACGGACAACTCCTACGAGCAGTACTTC. This translates into CASTDNSYEQYF.

V is TRBV11-2 and J is TRBJ1-1; no definite D call. Between the trimmed V and J ends, which lost 2 bases and 4 bases, there was a span of 11 bases. CDR3 length: 14 amino acids. CDR1 and CDR2 from the germline V gene are SGHAT and FQNNGV. The CDR3 loop is CASSLWDFGTEAFF. In nucleotides, the CDR3 is TGTGCCAGCAGCTTATGGGATTTTGGCACTGAAGCTTTCTTT.

This clonotype was counted only a few times. The chain couples TRBV7-9 to TRBJ2-5; unclear D gene. CDR1 is SEHNR, CDR2 FQNEAQ, per germline (reference sequence). CDR3 size: 14 residues. V dropped 5 bases and J dropped 4 bases, with 14 bases sitting between them. CDR3 DNA: TGTGCCAGCAGCCACCGGGCGTCGATAGAGACCCAGTACTTC. Residues: CASSHRASIETQYF. The full variable domain, in which reference TRBV7-9 and TRBJ2-5 provide the parts outside the CDR3, is DTGVSQNPRHKITKRGQNVTFRCDPISEHNRLYWYRQTLGQGPEFLTYFQNEAQLEKSRLLSDRFSAERPKGSFSTLEIQRTEQGDSAMYLCASSHRASIETQYFGPGTRLLVL.

This clonotype was counted between two and nine times. This chain uses TRBV5-1 with TRBJ1-2; D not resolved. Trimming removed 2 bases from V and 0 bases from J, with 8 bases in between. The V gene's germline CDR1 is SGHRS and CDR2 YFSETQ. The CDR3 is made up of 14 amino acids. For the CDR3, the DNA is TGCGCCAGCAGCTTACTGGGAGCTAACTATGGCTACACCTTC. Its translation: CASSLLGANYGYTF.

Comment on this clonotype: The junction and the germline gene differ at one end; a read error may be behind it. The rearrangement links TRBV19 to TRBJ2-1, with D unclear. The CDR3 is 17 residues long. Germline V CDR1 and CDR2: LNHDA, SQIVND (reference sequence). The DNA of the CDR3 is TGTGCCAGTAGTATAGTAAGCGACCGAAGCTCCTACAATGAGCGGTTCTTC. Translated, it gives CASSIVSDRSSYNERFF.

The genes are TRBV27 and TRBJ2-1; D is possibly TRBD2 (5 bases). V lost 5 bases and J lost 5, with 16 bases in between. CDR1 is MNHEY, CDR2 SMNVEV, per germline (reference sequence). The CDR3 extends over 15 amino acids. DNA for the CDR3: TGTGCCAGCAGTACCCTGAAAGTGAGGGACAATGAGCAGTTCTTC. Protein sequence: CASSTLKVRDNEQFF.

DNA for the CDR3: TGTGCCAGCAGCCAAGCAACTAGCGGGAGGATCGATGAGCAGTTCTTC. This gives the protein CASSQATSGRIDEQFF. The chain links TRBV3-1 to TRBJ2-1, with 12 bases aligning to TRBD2. The CDR3 runs to 16 residues. The V gene end was trimmed by 1 base and the J gene end by 8 bases; junction bases not matched to a gene: 6. Germline CDR1 and CDR2: LGHDT and YNNKEL (reference sequence).

This clonotype has more than one count but fewer than ten. J is TRBJ2-3 and V is TRBV5-1; possibly TRBD2 for D (6 bases). Trimming removed 4 bases at V and 2 bases at J, with 20 bases between. The CDR3 contains 17 residues. Looked up from germline, CDR1 is SGHRS and CDR2 is YFSETQ. The CDR3 nucleotides read TGCGCCAGCAGCCCGGAGGGACTTGGCTTAAACACAGATACGCAGTATTTT. As protein: CASSPEGLGLNTDTQYF. The full variable domain, in which reference TRBV5-1 and TRBJ2-3 provide the parts outside the CDR3, is KAGVTQTPRYLIKTRGQQVTLSCSPISGHRSVSWYQQTPGQGLQFLFEYFSETQRNKGNFPGRFSGRQFSNSRSEMNVSTLELGDSALYLCASSPEGLGLNTDTQYFGPGTRLTVL.